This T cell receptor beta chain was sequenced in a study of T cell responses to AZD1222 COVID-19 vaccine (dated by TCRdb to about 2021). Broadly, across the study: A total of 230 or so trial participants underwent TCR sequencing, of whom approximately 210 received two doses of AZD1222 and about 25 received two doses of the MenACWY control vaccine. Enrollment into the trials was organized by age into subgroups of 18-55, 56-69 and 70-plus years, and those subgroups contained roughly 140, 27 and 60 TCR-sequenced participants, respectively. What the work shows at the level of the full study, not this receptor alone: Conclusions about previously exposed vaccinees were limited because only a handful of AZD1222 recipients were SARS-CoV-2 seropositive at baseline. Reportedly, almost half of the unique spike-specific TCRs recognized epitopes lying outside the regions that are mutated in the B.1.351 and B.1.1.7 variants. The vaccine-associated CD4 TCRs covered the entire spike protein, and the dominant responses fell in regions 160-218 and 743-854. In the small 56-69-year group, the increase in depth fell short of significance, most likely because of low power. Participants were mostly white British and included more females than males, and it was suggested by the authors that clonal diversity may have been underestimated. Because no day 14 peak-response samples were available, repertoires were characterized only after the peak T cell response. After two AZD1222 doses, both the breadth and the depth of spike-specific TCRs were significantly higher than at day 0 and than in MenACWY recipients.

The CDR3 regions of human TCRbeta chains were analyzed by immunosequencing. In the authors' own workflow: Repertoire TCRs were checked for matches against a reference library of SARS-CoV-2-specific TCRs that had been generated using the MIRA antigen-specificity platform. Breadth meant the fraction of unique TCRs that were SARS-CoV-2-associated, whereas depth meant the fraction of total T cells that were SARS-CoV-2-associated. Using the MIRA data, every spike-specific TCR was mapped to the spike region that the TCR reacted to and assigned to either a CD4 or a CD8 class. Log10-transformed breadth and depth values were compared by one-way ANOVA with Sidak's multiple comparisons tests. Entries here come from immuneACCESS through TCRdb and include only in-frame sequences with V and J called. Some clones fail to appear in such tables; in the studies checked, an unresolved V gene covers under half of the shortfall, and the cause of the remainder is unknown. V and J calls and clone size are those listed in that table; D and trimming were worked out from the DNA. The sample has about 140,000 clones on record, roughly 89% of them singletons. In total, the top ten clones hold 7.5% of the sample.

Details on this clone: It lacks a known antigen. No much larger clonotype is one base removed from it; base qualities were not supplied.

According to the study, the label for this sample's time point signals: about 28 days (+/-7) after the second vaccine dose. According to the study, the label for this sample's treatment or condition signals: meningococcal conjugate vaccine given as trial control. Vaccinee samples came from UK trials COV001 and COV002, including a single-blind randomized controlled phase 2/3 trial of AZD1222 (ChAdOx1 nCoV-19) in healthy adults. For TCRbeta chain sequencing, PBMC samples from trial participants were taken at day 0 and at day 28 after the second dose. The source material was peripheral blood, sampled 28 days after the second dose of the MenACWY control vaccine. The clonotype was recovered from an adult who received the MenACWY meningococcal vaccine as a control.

The CDR3 sequence is CASSSLGLGTDTQYF. The DNA reads as follows: TGTGCCAGCAGTTCTCTCGGCTTGGGCACAGATACGCAGTATTTT. The sequence links TRBV6-2 or TRBV6-3 to TRBJ2-3; the D gene is not confidently resolved. Taken from the germline V gene, the CDR1 and CDR2 loops are MNHEY and SVGEGT. Trimming takes 4 bases from V and 1 base from J, and the germline ends sit 12 bases apart. The CDR3, cysteine through phenylalanine, is 15 amino acids long. Solely the CDR3 DNA is kept, with 45 bases framed from the first base.